Listed below are T cell receptor beta chains from one sample, sequenced in a study of cytomegalovirus exposure and HLA in healthy donors. Sequencing used immunoSEQ multiplex PCR; TCRdb keeps in-frame clones, though not all of them. The table records more than 70,000 clones, 77% of them present only once. Material: PBMCs. The receptors were gathered from a man aged 50 or older in good health and CMV-seropositive. Each CDR3 is given with its conserved first and last residue.

cdr3_aa v_call
CASSADRLGANVLTF TRBV19
CSVEILAGKGEQYF TRBV29-1
CSAYRVETQYF TRBV20-1
CASRERDTQYF TRBV6-4
CAWSPQGPYYGYTF TRBV30
CASSNGGTGVYGYTF TRBV21-1
CASSLVGGTDTQYF TRBV7-2
CASSTTGKSSPLHF TRBV19
CASSLGQISNQPQHF TRBV5-6
CAWSPGVGYTF TRBV30
CASSGGQINQPQHF TRBV7-9
CASSAGGLGEKLFF TRBV6-1
CASRTHQGTEAFF TRBV7-9
CASSMGAGEGADTQYF TRBV19
CASSALAGGPYEQYF TRBV7-2
CASRREKAKNSQYF TRBV2
CATRSPDSYEQYF TRBV15
CASSHTQGLRGYTF TRBV4-1
CASSLSGISYEQYF TRBV5-6
CASSLLAGGPRTGELFF TRBV7-3
CASSESFSEGPNTGELFF TRBV6-1
CASRPSGSYNEQFF TRBV6-1
CASSQINDEQFF TRBV4-1
CASSQELITQGIGYEQYF TRBV4-3
CASSLVGQGYEQFF TRBV11-3
CASSLEAGVYEQYF TRBV11-3
CASQDRVVIHF TRBV4-1